This is a list of T cell receptor beta chains from one sample in a study of glioma-infiltrating T cells. Via MiXCR, TCRdb re-called the multiplex PCR reads, giving one row per CDR3 protein. The sample lists under 150,000 distinct CDR3 sequences; more than 35% were seen once. Sample: glioma tissue, nonneoplastic brain tissue, or PBMCs (not recorded which). The receptors were sampled from a human donor with low-grade glioma or glioblastoma, undergoing nonglioma brain surgery, or in good health (not recorded which). Both conserved end residues are part of each CDR3. Each record gives: clone size, V gene, J gene, D gene, CDR3 DNA, CDR3 protein. A D gene is named only where the DNA matches it firmly. The size of a clone is reported for some rows only, either as once, few or many, or as a class for expanded clones.

few	TRBV7-2	TRBJ2-7	TRBD1	TGTGCCAGCAGCCCGACAGGGTACTCCTACGAGCAGTACTTC	CASSPTGYSYEQYF
once	TRBV6-2/TRBV6-3	TRBJ1-5	.	TGTGCCAGCACCCGAGTGGCCACAGTGAGAAATCAGCCCCAGCATTTT	CASTRVATVRNQPQHF
few	TRBV25-1	TRBJ1-6	.	TGTGCCAGCAGTGAACGGGTCTCCAATTCACCCCTCCACTTT	CASSERVSNSPLHF
few	TRBV7-2	TRBJ2-7	TRBD1	TGTGCCAGCAGCTTTGGACAGGGGGCATCCTACGAGCAGTACTTC	CASSFGQGASYEQYF
few	TRBV12-3/TRBV12-4	TRBJ1-2	TRBD1	TGTGCCAGCAGACCCACGCTGGACAGGGGAGTTGGCTACACCTTC	CASRPTLDRGVGYTF
many	TRBV20-1	TRBJ1-1	TRBD1	TGCGGAACCGGACAGGCGAGGGCCACTGAAGCTTTCTTT	CGTGQARATEAFF
.	TRBV4-1	TRBJ1-4	TRBD1	TGCGCCAGCAGCCAAGATGGAGGGGGCGAGGAAAAACTGTTTTTT	CASSQDGGGEEKLFF
.	TRBV19	TRBJ2-7	TRBD1	TGTGCCAGTAGTGGATCGGGACAGTCAAGCTCCTACGAGCAGTACTTC	CASSGSGQSSSYEQYF
.	TRBV6-8	TRBJ2-5	TRBD2	TGTGCCAGCAGTTACTCGTCTTCGATTCCGGGACTAGTGGGAGAGACCCAGTACTTC	CASSYSSSIPGLVGETQYF
few	TRBV20-1	TRBJ1-6	.	TGCAGTGCTAGAGAGGAAGGGGGACCGAATTCACCCCTCCACTTT	CSAREEGGPNSPLHF
few	TRBV2	TRBJ2-1	TRBD2	TGTGCCAGCAGTCCGACTAGCGGAGCCTACAATGAGCAGTTCTTC	CASSPTSGAYNEQFF
.	TRBV27	TRBJ1-1	.	TGTGCCAGCAGTTTATCGGGCAGGGCCAAAGCTTTCTTT	CASSLSGRAKAFF
.	TRBV18	TRBJ1-1	.	TGTGCCAGCTCTCACATGGACACTGAAGCTTTCTTT	CASSHMDTEAFF
once	TRBV7-6	TRBJ2-5	TRBD1	TGTGCCAGCCTCCCTTACAGTTCGGGACAGGGGGTCTTC	CASLPYSSGQGVF
few	TRBV7-2	TRBJ2-3	.	TGTGCCAGCAGCTTAGACGGGACGGAAGCAGATACGCAGTATTTT	CASSLDGTEADTQYF
.	TRBV7-9	TRBJ2-7	TRBD1	TGTGCCAGCAGCTTCCCAGGGGGCTTGTACGAGCAGTACTTC	CASSFPGGLYEQYF
few	TRBV12-3/TRBV12-4	TRBJ1-6	.	TGTGCCAGCAGTTATGAGAATTCACCCCTCCACTTT	CASSYENSPLHF
.	TRBV29-1	TRBJ2-3	TRBD2	TGCAGCGTTAGGGCTAGCGGTCCAGATACGCAGTATTTT	CSVRASGPDTQYF
.	TRBV7-9	TRBJ1-2	TRBD1	TGTGCCAGCAGCCAGACAGGGAGAGACTATGGCTACACCTTC	CASSQTGRDYGYTF
once	TRBV11-1	TRBJ2-7	.	TGTGCCAGCAGCTTGGGCCGGCGGTCCTACGAGCAGTACTTC	CASSLGRRSYEQYF
.	TRBV29-1	TRBJ2-7	.	TGCAGCGTTGGGGCAGACTCCTACGAGCAGTACTTC	CSVGADSYEQYF
.	TRBV6-1	TRBJ2-3	.	TGTGCCAGCAGTAGGGGAGCAGCCAGCGCAGATACGCAGTATTTT	CASSRGAASADTQYF
many	TRBV18	TRBJ2-1	.	TGTGCCAGCTCATACAGGGAGAATGAGCAGTTCTTC	CASSYRENEQFF
.	TRBV7-9	TRBJ2-4	TRBD2	TGTGCCAGCAGCTTAGGCCTGGGACTAGCGGGAATGGACTTC	CASSLGLGLAGMDF
few	TRBV2	TRBJ2-7	.	TGTGCCAGCAGTGCCCACGAGCAGTACTTC	CASSAHEQYF
.	TRBV28	TRBJ2-5	TRBD2	TGCGCCAGCAGCTGGACTAGCGGGGCCACGGAGACCCAGTACTTC	CASSWTSGATETQYF
few	TRBV7-9	TRBJ2-7	.	TGTGCCAGCAGCCAGATATCCTACGAGCAGTACTTC	CASSQISYEQYF
.	TRBV10-3	TRBJ2-5	.	TGTGCCATCAGTGAGAACGACAACCAAGAGACCCAGTACTTC	CAISENDNQETQYF
.	TRBV19	TRBJ2-1	TRBD2	TGTGCCAGTAGCCAAGCGGGAGCCTACAATGAGCAGTTCTTC	CASSQAGAYNEQFF
.	TRBV20-1	TRBJ2-5	.	TGCAGTGCTAGAGTCGTTTTACAATCAGAGACCCAGTACTTC	CSARVVLQSETQYF
.	TRBV19	TRBJ1-5	.	TGTGCCACCTCCAGAAGCCGGGACGCCAATCAGCCCCAGCATTTT	CATSRSRDANQPQHF
few	TRBV18	TRBJ2-7	.	TGTGCCAGCTCACCCCGGGACACCTCCTACGAGCAGTACTTC	CASSPRDTSYEQYF
.	TRBV4-1	TRBJ1-2	.	TGCGCCAGCAGCCACAGGACCCACTCCCTCGACTATGGCTACACCTTC	CASSHRTHSLDYGYTF
few	TRBV6-6	TRBJ1-1	.	TGTGCCAGCAGTTACTCACAGGGGAACACTGAAGCTTTCTTT	CASSYSQGNTEAFF
few	TRBV7-9	TRBJ2-5	.	TGTGCCAGCAGCCTAGCGCGGGTTGGGGAGACCCAGTACTTC	CASSLARVGETQYF
.	TRBV4-1	TRBJ2-3	TRBD2	TGCGCCAGCAGCTCTAGCGGGACGAGCACAGATACGCAGTATTTT	CASSSSGTSTDTQYF
.	TRBV20-1	TRBJ1-2	TRBD1	TGCAGTGCTCCGGGACAGGGTACATATGGCTACACCTTC	CSAPGQGTYGYTF
.	TRBV7-2	TRBJ2-7	.	TGTGCCAGCAGCTTAGATGTAGTACCTCGCCACGAGCAGTACTTC	CASSLDVVPRHEQYF
.	TRBV5-1	TRBJ2-3	.	TGCGCCAGCAGCTTGGTCGGCGCCTATACGCAGTATTTT	CASSLVGAYTQYF
few	TRBV6-2/TRBV6-3	TRBJ2-5	TRBD2	TGTGCCAGCAGAGCCTCTAGCGGGAATACCCAGTACTTC	CASRASSGNTQYF
few	TRBV4-1	TRBJ2-5	.	TGCGCCAGCAGCCGGACCCTCGTCGAAGAGACCCAGTACTTC	CASSRTLVEETQYF
.	TRBV7-2	TRBJ2-7	TRBD1	TGTGCCAGCAGCTTGGAACCGGGACAGAGTTACGAGCAGTACTTC	CASSLEPGQSYEQYF
few	TRBV20-1	TRBJ1-1	.	TGCAGTGCCCCGGTCGCGGGTGAAGCTTTCTTT	CSAPVAGEAFF
few	TRBV5-4	TRBJ1-2	.	TGTGCCAGCAGCTCGGAGTGGGGAGACTATGGCTACACCTTC	CASSSEWGDYGYTF
.	TRBV5-4	TRBJ2-2	.	TGTGCCAGCAGCTTGGGGCTACTGAACACCGGGGAGCTGTTTTTT	CASSLGLLNTGELFF
few	TRBV28	TRBJ2-7	.	TGTGCCAGCAGGCCCCAGGGAGACGAGCAGTACTTC	CASRPQGDEQYF
.	TRBV18	TRBJ1-1	.	TGTGCCAGCTCACCAAATGCGCAGGTGAACACTGAAGCTTTCTTT	CASSPNAQVNTEAFF
.	TRBV15	TRBJ2-1	.	TGTGCCACCAGCGGTCAAGGGTCCGTACAAGAGCAGTTCTTC	CATSGQGSVQEQFF
.	TRBV28	TRBJ2-7	TRBD2	TGTGCCAGCAGCCGGGCTAGCGGGAGTCAGTACGAGCAGTACTTC	CASSRASGSQYEQYF
.	TRBV4-3	TRBJ1-1	.	TGCGCCAGCAGCCAAGAACCCCATACGAACACTGAAGCTTTCTTT	CASSQEPHTNTEAFF
many	TRBV6-1	TRBJ1-1	TRBD1	TGTGCCAGCAACAGGGGCCGGAACACTGAAGCTTTCTTT	CASNRGRNTEAFF